This T cell receptor (beta chain) emerged from a study of radiotherapy plus CTLA-4 blockade in lung cancer. Across the whole study: Objective responses occurred in roughly 20% of patients; 25% to 35% had disease control. Broader study findings: There was expansion of tumor-derived TCR clones in blood after radiotherapy plus ipilimumab.

On this clone itself: Antigen: not known.

The table came from immunoSEQ multiplex PCR; TCRdb's copy has only in-frame clones and leaves some out. The repertoire holds about 83,000 clones, with about four fifths as singletons. The CDR3 is made up of 14 amino acids. V was pared by 2 bases and J by 5 bases, with 15 bases between. Germline assignment: CDR1 SQVTM and CDR2 ANQGSEA. Focal radiation plus CTLA-4 blockade with ipilimumab was given to patients with chemo-refractory metastatic non-small-cell lung cancer. This clonotype originated in a human donor with non-small cell lung cancer who had a partial response to radiotherapy plus ipilimumab. Some clones in this sample may be carry-over from other donors' samples. Specimen: peripheral blood, collected from a patient treated with radiotherapy plus ipilimumab. The chain is built from TRBV29-1 and TRBJ1-1; D is unclear. The CDR3 here is CSVELSGPRTEAFF. In nucleotides, the CDR3 is TGCAGCGTTGAATTATCGGGTCCGCGGACTGAAGCTTTCTTT.